This T cell receptor (beta chain) was captured in a study of post-analysis software for immune sequencing data. Points from the study as a whole: Four or five TRBV segments (TRBV5-6, TRBV5-1 and TRBV20-1 among them) occurred more frequently in patients than in controls.

The authors incorporated unique molecular identifiers into the TCR beta cDNA libraries. From the PCR reads, TCRdb called clonotypes with MiXCR, one entry per CDR3 protein. The sample has some 890,000 distinct CDR3 sequences, roughly half seen once. Notes on this clonotype: Antigen: not known.

Germline V gene lookup returns CDR1 SQVTM and CDR2 ANQGSEA. The V and J ends lost 4 bases and 1 base, in that order; junction bases with no gene match: 9. The CDR3 is made up of 15 amino acids. This TCR derives from a girl aged 10-17 years with multiple sclerosis. Sequencing was performed on blood. The rearrangement links TRBV29-1 to TRBJ1-1; 7 nucleotides match TRBD1. The CDR3 nucleotides are TGCAGCGTTGCATTCGGGACAGCCAAGAACACTGAAGCTTTCTTT. This gives the protein CSVAFGTAKNTEAFF.